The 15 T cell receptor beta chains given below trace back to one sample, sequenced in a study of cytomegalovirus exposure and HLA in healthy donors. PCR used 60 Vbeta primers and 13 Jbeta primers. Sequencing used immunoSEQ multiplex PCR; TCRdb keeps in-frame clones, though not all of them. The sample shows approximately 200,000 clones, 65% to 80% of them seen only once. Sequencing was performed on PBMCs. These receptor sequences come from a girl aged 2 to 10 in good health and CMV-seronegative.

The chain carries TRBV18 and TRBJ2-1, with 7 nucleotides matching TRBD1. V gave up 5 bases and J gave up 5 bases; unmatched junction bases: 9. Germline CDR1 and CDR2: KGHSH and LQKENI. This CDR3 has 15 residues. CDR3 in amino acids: CASSKATGIDNEQFF. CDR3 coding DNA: TGTGCCAGCTCAAAAGCGACAGGGATTGACAATGAGCAGTTCTTC.

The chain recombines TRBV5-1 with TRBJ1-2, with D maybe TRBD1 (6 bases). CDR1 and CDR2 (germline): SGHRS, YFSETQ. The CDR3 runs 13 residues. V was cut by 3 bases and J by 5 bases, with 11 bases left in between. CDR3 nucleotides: TGCGCCAGCAGCTCCCGGGACATTTATGGCTACACCTTC. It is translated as CASSSRDIYGYTF.

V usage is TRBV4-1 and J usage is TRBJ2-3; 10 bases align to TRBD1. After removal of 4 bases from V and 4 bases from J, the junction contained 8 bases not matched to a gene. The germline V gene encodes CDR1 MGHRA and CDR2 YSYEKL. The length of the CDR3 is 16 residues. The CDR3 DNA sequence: TGCGCCAGCAGCCGCGCGGGACAGGGGTTTTCAGATACGCAGTATTTT. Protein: CASSRAGQGFSDTQYF.

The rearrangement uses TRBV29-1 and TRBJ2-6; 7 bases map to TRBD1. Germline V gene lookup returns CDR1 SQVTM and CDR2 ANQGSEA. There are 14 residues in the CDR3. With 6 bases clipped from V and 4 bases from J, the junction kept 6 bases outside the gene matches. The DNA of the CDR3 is TGCAGCGTATCACAGGGGACCGGGGCCAACGTCCTGACTTTC. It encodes CSVSQGTGANVLTF.

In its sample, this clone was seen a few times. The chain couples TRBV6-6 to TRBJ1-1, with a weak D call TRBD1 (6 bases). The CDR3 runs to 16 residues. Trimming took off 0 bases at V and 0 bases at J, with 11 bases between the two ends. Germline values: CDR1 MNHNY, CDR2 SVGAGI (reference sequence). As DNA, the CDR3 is TGTGCCAGCAGTTACTCGATCTGGGGGCTGAACACTGAAGCTTTCTTT. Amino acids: CASSYSIWGLNTEAFF.

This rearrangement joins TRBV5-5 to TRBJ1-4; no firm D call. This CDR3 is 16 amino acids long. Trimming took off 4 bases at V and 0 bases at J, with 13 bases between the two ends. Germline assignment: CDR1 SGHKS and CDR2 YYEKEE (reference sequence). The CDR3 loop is CASSRLLTTTNEKLFF. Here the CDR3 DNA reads TGTGCCAGCAGCAGACTCCTGACCACAACTAATGAAAAACTGTTTTTT.

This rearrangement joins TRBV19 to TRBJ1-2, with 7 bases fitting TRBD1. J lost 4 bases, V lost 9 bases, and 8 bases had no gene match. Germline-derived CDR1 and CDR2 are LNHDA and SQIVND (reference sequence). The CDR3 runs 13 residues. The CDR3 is CASQSGGGYGYTF. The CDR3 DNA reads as TGTGCCAGCCAATCAGGGGGTGGCTATGGCTACACCTTC.

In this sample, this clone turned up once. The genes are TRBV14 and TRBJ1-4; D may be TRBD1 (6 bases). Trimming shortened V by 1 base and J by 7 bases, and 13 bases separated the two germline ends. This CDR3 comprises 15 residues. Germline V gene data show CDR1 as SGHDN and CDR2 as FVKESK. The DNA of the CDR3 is TGTGCCAGCAGCCAAGCCCCAGGGGCTGGTGAAAAACTGTTTTTT. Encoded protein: CASSQAPGAGEKLFF.

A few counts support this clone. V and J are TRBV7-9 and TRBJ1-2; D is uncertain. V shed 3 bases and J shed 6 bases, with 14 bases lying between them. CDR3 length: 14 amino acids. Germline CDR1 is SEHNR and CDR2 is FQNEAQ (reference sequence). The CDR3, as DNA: TGTGCCAGCAGCTTTACCCGGCCAGGTGATGGCTACACCTTC. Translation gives CASSFTRPGDGYTF.

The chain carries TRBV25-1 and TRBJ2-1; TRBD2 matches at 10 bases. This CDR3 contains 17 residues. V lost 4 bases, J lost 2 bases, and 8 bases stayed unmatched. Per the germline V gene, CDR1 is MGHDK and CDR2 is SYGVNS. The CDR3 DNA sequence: TGTGCCAGCAGTGGGGATTCGACTAGCGGGCCCTACAATGAGCAGTTCTTC. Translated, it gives CASSGDSTSGPYNEQFF. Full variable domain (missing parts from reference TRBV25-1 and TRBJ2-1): EADIYQTPRYLVIGTGKKITLECSQTMGHDKMYWYQQDPGMELHLIHYSYGVNSTEKGDLSSESTVSRIRTEHFPLTLESARPSHTSQYLCASSGDSTSGPYNEQFFGPGTRLTVL.

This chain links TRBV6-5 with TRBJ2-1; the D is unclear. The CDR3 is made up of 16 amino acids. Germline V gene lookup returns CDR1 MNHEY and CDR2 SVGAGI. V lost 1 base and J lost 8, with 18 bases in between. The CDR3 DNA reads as TGTGCCAGCAGTTACTTTTACGAAGACTTGGCGCATGAGCAGTTCTTC. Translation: CASSYFYEDLAHEQFF.

For the CDR3, the DNA is TGTGCCAGCAGTGATAGTAGCTTCAATGAGCAGTTCTTC. Translation gives CASSDSSFNEQFF. The rearrangement uses TRBV2 and TRBJ2-1; D uncertain. The germline V gene encodes CDR1 SNHLY and CDR2 FYNNEI. The CDR3 covers 13 residues. V was clipped by 3 bases and J by 6 bases, with 9 bases between them.

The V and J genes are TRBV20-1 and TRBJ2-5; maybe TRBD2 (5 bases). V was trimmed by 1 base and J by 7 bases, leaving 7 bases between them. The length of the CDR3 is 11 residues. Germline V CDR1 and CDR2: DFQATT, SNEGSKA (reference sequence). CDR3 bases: TGCAGTGCTAGAGGCGGGTGGACCCAGTACTTC. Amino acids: CSARGGWTQYF.

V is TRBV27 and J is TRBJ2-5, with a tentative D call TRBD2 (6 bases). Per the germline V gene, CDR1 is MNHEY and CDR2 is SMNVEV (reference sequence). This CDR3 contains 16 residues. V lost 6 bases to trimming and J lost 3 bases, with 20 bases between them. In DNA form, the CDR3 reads TGTGCCAGCAGCCCAATCGCGCGGGGCCTAGAAGAGACCCAGTACTTC. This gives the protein CASSPIARGLEETQYF.

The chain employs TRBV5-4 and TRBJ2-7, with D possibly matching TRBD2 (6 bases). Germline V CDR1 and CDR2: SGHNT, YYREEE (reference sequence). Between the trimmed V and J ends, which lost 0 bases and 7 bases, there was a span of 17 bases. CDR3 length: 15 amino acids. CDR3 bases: TGTGCCAGCAGCTTGGTTATCCGGGGCCGGGGGGAGCAGTACTTC. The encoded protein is CASSLVIRGRGEQYF.